A single sample is the source of the 3 T cell receptor beta chains below, sequenced in a study of T cell repertoires in cytomegalovirus infection. MiXCR, run by TCRdb on the reads, gives a single entry per CDR3 protein. The sample includes around 300,000 distinct CDR3 sequences, approximately 22% of them seen just once. Their antigens are not known. Source: cultured PBMCs, taken from culture after CMV antigen stimulation. The source of these receptors is a human donor in good health (CMV status not recorded). Some clones in this sample may be carry-over from other donors' samples.

The chain employs TRBV5-4 and TRBJ2-1; 11 nucleotides align to TRBD2. Trimming took 4 bases from V and 7 from J; bases not matched to a gene: 4. Germline V lookup: CDR1 SGHNT, CDR2 YYREEE (reference sequence). CDR3 length: 14 residues. The CDR3 protein is CASSLGLAVNEQFF. The CDR3 DNA reads TGTGCCAGCAGCCTGGGACTAGCGGTGAATGAGCAGTTCTTC.

The chain recombines TRBV3-1 with TRBJ1-1; D uncertain. CDR1 is LGHDT and CDR2 is YNNKEL in the germline V gene (reference sequence). Deletions cut 1 base from V and 7 bases from J, with 7 bases between. The CDR3 loop spans 12 amino acids. The CDR3 loop is CASSQGRLEAFF. The CDR3 bases are TGTGCCAGCAGCCAAGGACGGCTTGAAGCTTTCTTT.

The chain carries TRBV20-1 and TRBJ2-1, with a tentative D call TRBD2 (6 bases). The CDR3 spans 15 residues. In germline, CDR1 is DFQATT, CDR2 SNEGSKA (reference sequence). With 7 bases removed from V and 5 bases from J, the gap between germline ends came to 21 bases. CDR3 loop: CSVASSEEDHNEQFF. The CDR3 coding sequence is TGCAGTGTCGCCTCTAGCGAGGAGGATCACAATGAGCAGTTCTTC.